The 9 T cell receptor beta chains reported below all come from one sample, sequenced in a study of regulatory T cells in long-lasting Graves disease. The TCR beta library used iRepertoire HTBI primers with Arm-PCR amplification of CDR3. MiXCR, applied by TCRdb to the multiplex PCR reads, yields one record per CDR3 protein. The data contain about 310,000 distinct CDR3 sequences, around a fifth of them singletons. The time point is: persistent/refractory GD, antithyroid drugs over 5 years with positive TRAb. PBMCs provided the RNA from which the TCR library was made. The sample here was peripheral blood mononuclear cells (PBMCs), taken when the disease was refractory, from a patient treated with antithyroid drugs. The receptor source for this set is a female donor with Graves disease.

The sample holds a few counts of this clonotype. J is TRBJ1-5 and V is TRBV7-2; D not resolved. CDR3 length: 15 amino acids. Germline-derived CDR1 and CDR2 are SGHTA and FQGNSA. V lost 1 base to trimming and J lost 5 bases, with 12 bases between them. This CDR3 reads CASSLGGRIDQPQHF. In DNA form, the CDR3 reads TGTGCCAGCAGCTTAGGGGGAAGGATTGATCAGCCCCAGCATTTT.

As regards this clonotype: Since the CDR3 does not end with the conserved phenylalanine or tryptophan, this likely comes from a read error. The DNA is omitted, as the CDR3 cannot be located on it reliably, and the CDR3 follows TCRdb's listing. The chain combines TRBV11-2 with TRBJ2-7; TRBD1 reflects the table's D call only, with no check against the DNA. Germline V gives CDR1 SGHAT, CDR2 FQNNGV. Ends included, the CDR3 has 13 residues. CDR3 sequence reads: CASSLGPDNVFSL.

With regard to this clonotype: Possible read error: a much larger clone is one base away. V and J are TRBV7-9 and TRBJ2-7, with D possibly TRBD2 on 5 matching bases. Germline values: CDR1 SEHNR, CDR2 FQNEAQ (reference sequence). The V end lost 6 bases, the J end lost 2 bases, and 11 bases lay between the germline ends. This CDR3 has 13 residues. Here the CDR3 reads CASRGGGPYEQYF. For the CDR3, the DNA is TGTGCCAGCAGAGGTGGCGGGCCCTACGAGCAGTACTTC.

The chain carries TRBV20-1 and TRBJ2-7, with 9 bases matching TRBD1. CDR1 and CDR2 (germline): DFQATT, SNEGSKA (reference sequence). This CDR3 has 12 amino acids. CDR3 DNA: TGCAGCGCCGGGACAGGGTGGCGCGAGCAGTACTTC. It encodes CSAGTGWREQYF.

V is TRBV3-1 and J is TRBJ2-7; D gene ambiguous. V gave up 1 base and J gave up 3 bases, with 7 bases separating them. CDR1 is LGHDT, CDR2 YNNKEL, per germline (reference sequence). The CDR3 is 13 residues long. The CDR3 sequence is CASSQGGDYEQYF. The CDR3 coding sequence is TGTGCCAGCAGCCAAGGGGGTGACTACGAGCAGTACTTC.

This clonotype was detected ten times or more. J is TRBJ2-5 and V is TRBV7-2, with D perhaps assigned TRBD1 or TRBD2 (5 bases each). Between the trimmed V and J ends, which lost 4 bases and 5 bases, there was a span of 14 bases. CDR1 is SGHTA and CDR2 is FQGNSA in the germline V gene. The CDR3 contains 14 residues. The CDR3 coding sequence is TGTGCCAGCAGCTGGGACCCAGCCAGGGAGACCCAGTACTTC. Its translation: CASSWDPARETQYF.

This clonotype was observed many times. The chain couples TRBV7-8 to TRBJ2-5; D may match TRBD1 or TRBD2 (5 bases each). The CDR3 contains 14 residues. V gave up 5 bases and J gave up 3 bases, with 13 bases separating them. Germline CDR1 SGHVS, CDR2 FQNEAQ. CDR3 loop: CASSTGTIKETQYF. The CDR3 region has the DNA TGTGCCAGCAGCACGGGGACGATTAAAGAGACCCAGTACTTC.

There are many counts of this clonotype. The rearrangement joins TRBV7-6 to TRBJ2-7, with 8 bases matching TRBD1. V was pared by 5 bases and J by 5 bases, with 11 bases of the junction left unmatched. The CDR3 is 15 amino acids. Per the germline V gene, CDR1 is SGHVS and CDR2 is FNYEAQ. The CDR3 spells CASSADRGPGDEQYF. The DNA for the CDR3 is TGTGCCAGCAGCGCAGACAGGGGACCGGGGGACGAGCAGTACTTC.

A few counts support this clonotype. This rearrangement joins TRBV20-1 to TRBJ1-5; TRBD1 aligns across 11 bases. Germline-derived CDR1 and CDR2 are DFQATT and SNEGSKA (reference sequence). V trimming: 5 bases; J trimming: 3 bases; junction bases outside the gene matches: 9. The CDR3 spans 16 residues. Written as DNA, the CDR3 is TGCAGTGCTGGGGGGGGACAGGGGGTATTCAATCAGCCCCAGCATTTT. Protein product: CSAGGGQGVFNQPQHF.